One sample yielded the 21 T cell receptor beta chains listed below, sequenced in a study of cytomegalovirus exposure and HLA in healthy donors. Here immunoSEQ multiplex PCR was the method, and the copy in TCRdb shows in-frame clones only, minus some. This sample has around 120,000 clones; approximately 90% occur once, and the top ten carry around 4.5%. Sequenced: PBMCs. The source is a man between 18 and 29 years old in good health and CMV-seropositive.

The CDR3 DNA reads TGTGCCAGCAGTTGGCAGATCAATTCACCCCTCCACTTT. Encoded protein: CASSWQINSPLHF. The chain carries TRBV28 and TRBJ1-6, with no clear D. The CDR3 is 13 amino acids. Trimming took 4 bases from V and 7 from J, leaving 8 bases between them. Looked up from germline, CDR1 is MDHEN and CDR2 is SYDVKM.

The genes are TRBV2 and TRBJ1-1; 9 bases agree with TRBD1. The CDR3 runs to 13 residues. The ends lost 4 bases at V and 8 bases at J; junction bases unmatched: 5. CDR1 and CDR2 (germline): SNHLY, FYNNEI. As DNA, the CDR3 is TGTGCCAGCAGTGGGACAGGGGATTTCGAAGCTTTCTTT. Translation gives CASSGTGDFEAFF.

The gene calls are TRBV7-2 and TRBJ1-2; 7 bases line up with TRBD1. Germline V gives CDR1 SGHTA, CDR2 FQGNSA. This CDR3 region has 14 residues. With V trimmed by 2 bases and J by 4 bases, 4 bases remained unmatched. CDR3 nucleotides: TGTGCCAGCAGCTTAACCCGGGACAGCTATGGCTACACCTTC. Translation: CASSLTRDSYGYTF.

The gene calls are TRBV28 and TRBJ2-4, with D maybe TRBD1 (6 bases). CDR1 and CDR2 from the germline V gene are MDHEN and SYDVKM. V lost 2 bases and J lost 0, with 8 bases in between. The CDR3 is made up of 15 amino acids. Here the CDR3 reads CASSLRTVAKNIQYF. Written as DNA, the CDR3 is TGTGCCAGCAGTTTAAGGACAGTAGCCAAAAACATTCAGTACTTC.

The V call is TRBV6-5, the J call TRBJ2-3; possibly TRBD2 for D (6 bases). V shed 6 bases and J shed 0 bases, with 13 bases lying between them. Germline values: CDR1 MNHEY, CDR2 SVGAGI. CDR3 length equals 15 residues. The CDR3 nucleotides read TGTGCCAGCAGAAGGGGAGGTTATAGCACAGATACGCAGTATTTT. Protein sequence: CASRRGGYSTDTQYF.

This chain connects TRBV4-1 to TRBJ1-5; 7 positions match TRBD1. The ends lost 4 bases at V and 5 bases at J; junction bases unmatched: 5. The CDR3 contains 14 residues. From germline, CDR1 is MGHRA and CDR2 YSYEKL. The CDR3 DNA follows: TGCGCCAGCAGCCCGACAGGGTACCATCAGCCCCAGCATTTT. Translation gives CASSPTGYHQPQHF.

The V gene is TRBV11-2, the J gene TRBJ2-3, with D possibly matching TRBD1 (6 bases). Germline V gene lookup returns CDR1 SGHAT and CDR2 FQNNGV. The CDR3 extends over 15 amino acids. V lost 6 bases to trimming and J lost 0 bases, with 13 bases between them. In DNA form, the CDR3 reads TGTGCCAGCAGGGCGACAGGATCGAGCACAGATACGCAGTATTTT. This translates into CASRATGSSTDTQYF.

In its sample, this clone was seen once. The chain uses TRBV6-4 and TRBJ2-3; TRBD2 might be the D (6 bases). This CDR3 has 15 residues. Germline CDR1 is MRHNA and CDR2 is SNTAGT. Trimming took 2 bases from V and 0 from J, leaving 9 bases between them. The CDR3 DNA follows: TGTGCCAGCAGTGACGGGGGGTCTAGCACAGATACGCAGTATTTT. Translation gives CASSDGGSSTDTQYF.

The chain recombines TRBV7-9 with TRBJ2-7; D perhaps matches TRBD1 (6 bases). V was pared by 5 bases and J by 4 bases, with 15 bases between. From germline, CDR1 is SEHNR and CDR2 FQNEAQ (reference sequence). The CDR3 has 14 amino acids. In DNA form, the CDR3 reads TGTGCCAGCAGCCCGGGACATAAACATTACGAGCAGTACTTC. Protein product: CASSPGHKHYEQYF.

V is TRBV27 and J is TRBJ2-2, with D possibly TRBD2 on 5 matching bases. Germline V CDR1 and CDR2: MNHEY, SMNVEV (reference sequence). The CDR3 has 13 amino acids. Trimming took off 3 bases at V and 7 bases at J, with 9 bases between the two ends. For the CDR3, the DNA is TGTGCCAGCAGTTTTCAGGCGGGCGGGGAGCTGTTTTTT. It codes for CASSFQAGGELFF.

This chain joins TRBV28 and TRBJ1-4; D might be TRBD1 (6 bases). The CDR3 totals 15 residues. V was pared by 5 bases and J by 8 bases, with 18 bases between. CDR1 and CDR2 (germline): MDHEN, SYDVKM. The CDR3 region is CASSGGREGGEKLFF. The CDR3 DNA sequence: TGTGCCAGCAGTGGTGGCAGAGAGGGGGGGGAAAAACTGTTTTTT.

This chain uses TRBV9 with TRBJ1-1; 7 nucleotides agree with TRBD1. Germline values: CDR1 SGDLS, CDR2 YYNGEE. This CDR3 is built from 16 residues. V shed 2 bases, J shed 3 bases, and the junction held 10 bases outside the gene matches. DNA for the CDR3: TGTGCCAGCAGCGTCCCCGGGGGACAGTCCTACACTGAAGCTTTCTTT. This sequence encodes CASSVPGGQSYTEAFF.

The gene calls are TRBV15 and TRBJ1-2, with 10 bases lining up with TRBD1. J was trimmed by 7 bases and V by 5 bases; bases with no gene match: 4. This CDR3 contains 13 residues. Germline V lookup: CDR1 LNHNV, CDR2 YYDKDF (reference sequence). CDR3 nucleotides: TGTGCCACCAGCGGGACAGGGGCTGGTGGCTACACCTTC. It codes for CATSGTGAGGYTF.

The rearrangement joins TRBV18 to TRBJ1-5, with no clear D. The CDR3 has 14 residues. The germline V gene has CDR1 KGHSH and CDR2 LQKENI. The V end was cut by 2 bases, the J end by 4 bases, with 9 bases between. The DNA of the CDR3 is TGTGCCAGCTCACCAGTGGAGAAGAATCAGCCCCAGCATTTT. Its translation: CASSPVEKNQPQHF.

This clone was seen a handful of times. The chain has TRBV19 and TRBJ1-5; D gene uncertain. The CDR3 extends over 15 amino acids. V lost 4 bases, J lost 1 base, and 11 bases lay in between. Germline CDR1 LNHDA, CDR2 SQIVND (reference sequence). CDR3 in DNA: TGTGCCAGTAGTAATGCGGGTGGGAGCAATCAGCCCCAGCATTTT. Protein: CASSNAGGSNQPQHF.

The chain has TRBV11-2 and TRBJ1-5; the D is unclear. This CDR3 is 15 amino acids long. Germline CDR1 is SGHAT and CDR2 is FQNNGV. V was shortened by 5 bases and J by 0 bases, with 11 bases between the two germline ends. In DNA, the CDR3 is TGTGCCAGCAGCCTTGGCGGAGGTAGCAATCAGCCCCAGCATTTT. It codes for CASSLGGGSNQPQHF.

The chain recombines TRBV11-2 with TRBJ1-4; D is uncertain. This CDR3 is 16 amino acids long. Deletions cut 4 bases from V and 0 bases from J, with 12 bases between. In germline, CDR1 is SGHAT, CDR2 FQNNGV. CDR3 nucleotide sequence: TGTGCCAGCAGCTCCGTTCTAGGAGCAACTAATGAAAAACTGTTTTTT. Translation: CASSSVLGATNEKLFF.

CDR3 loop: CASIGTGVDQPQHF. The DNA for the CDR3 is TGTGCCAGTATAGGGACAGGGGTCGATCAGCCCCAGCATTTT. The chain joins TRBV19 to TRBJ1-5; 10 bases line up with TRBD1. With V trimmed by 7 bases and J by 5 bases, 5 bases remained unmatched. Per germline, CDR1 LNHDA and CDR2 SQIVND (reference sequence). The CDR3 is 14 residues long. Together with reference TRBV19 and TRBJ1-5, the CDR3 gives the full variable domain: DGGITQSPKYLFRKEGQNVTLSCEQNLNHDAMYWYRQDPGQGLRLIYYSQIVNDFQKGDIAEGYSVSREKKESFPLTVTSAQKNPTAFYLCASIGTGVDQPQHFGDGTRLSIL.

V gene TRBV19 combines with J gene TRBJ1-5; 7 bases fit TRBD1. This CDR3 has 14 residues. J was trimmed by 4 bases and V by 5 bases; bases with no gene match: 5. The germline gives CDR1 LNHDA, CDR2 SQIVND (reference sequence). CDR3 region: CASSRGQRNQPQHF. The CDR3 DNA sequence: TGTGCCAGTAGTCGGGGACAGCGTAATCAGCCCCAGCATTTT.

The genes are TRBV29-1 and TRBJ1-1; the D gene is possibly TRBD1 (5 bases). This CDR3 is 12 amino acids long. Germline CDR1 and CDR2: SQVTM and ANQGSEA. V gave up 4 bases and J gave up 7 bases, with 13 bases separating them. CDR3 amino acids: CSVAVTANEAFF. In nucleotides, the CDR3 is TGCAGCGTTGCGGTGACAGCTAATGAAGCTTTCTTT.

This chain connects TRBV29-1 to TRBJ2-2; tentative D call: TRBD1 (6 bases). The germline V gene encodes CDR1 SQVTM and CDR2 ANQGSEA. The CDR3 totals 15 residues. Trimming shortened V by 5 bases and J by 2 bases, and 15 bases separated the two germline ends. The CDR3 sequence is CSVRRDNLNTGELFF. The CDR3, as DNA: TGCAGCGTTCGCCGGGACAACCTTAACACCGGGGAGCTGTTTTTT.